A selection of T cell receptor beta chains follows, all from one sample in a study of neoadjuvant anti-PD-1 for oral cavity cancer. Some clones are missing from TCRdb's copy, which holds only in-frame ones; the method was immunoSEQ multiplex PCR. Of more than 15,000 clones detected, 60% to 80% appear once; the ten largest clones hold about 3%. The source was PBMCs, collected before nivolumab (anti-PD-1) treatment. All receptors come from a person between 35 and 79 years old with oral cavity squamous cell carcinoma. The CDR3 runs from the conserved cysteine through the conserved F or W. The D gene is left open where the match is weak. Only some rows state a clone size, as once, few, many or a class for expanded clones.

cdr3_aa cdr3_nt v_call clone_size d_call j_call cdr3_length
CASSDGAAQETQYF TGCGCCAGCAGTGATGGAGCGGCCCAAGAGACCCAGTACTTC TRBV10-1 - - TRBJ2-5 14
CASSLRNRDEQYF TGTGCCAGCAGCTTGAGGAACAGGGACGAGCAGTACTTC TRBV7-9 - - TRBJ2-7 13
CASSLFGGLSGNTIYF TGTGCCAGCAGCTTATTTGGGGGGCTCTCTGGAAACACCATATATTTT TRBV7-2 once - TRBJ1-3 16
CASSPGTKGQGGTDTQYF TGTGCCAGCAGCCCCGGAACCAAGGGACAGGGTGGCACAGATACGCAGTATTTT TRBV9 - TRBD1 TRBJ2-3 18
CASSYPEPGGSWPQYF TGTGCCAGCAGTTACCCAGAGCCGGGCGGGAGTTGGCCCCAGTACTTC TRBV6-5 - TRBD2 TRBJ2-5 16
CAWSGTELVGYTF TGTGCCTGGAGCGGAACCGAGTTAGTTGGCTACACCTTC TRBV30 few - TRBJ1-2 13
CATVHPTRDRNEQFF TGTGCCACCGTCCACCCGACTAGAGATCGAAATGAGCAGTTCTTC TRBV6-1 once - TRBJ2-1 15
CAWSVLGADTQYF TGTGCCTGGAGTGTATTAGGGGCAGATACGCAGTATTTT TRBV30 - - TRBJ2-3 13
CASSRGGSGNQETQYF TGCGCCAGCAGCCGAGGTGGTAGCGGGAACCAAGAGACCCAGTACTTC TRBV5-1 - TRBD2 TRBJ2-5 16
CATSNTNQPQHF TGTGCCACCAGTAACACGAATCAGCCCCAGCATTTT TRBV15 - - TRBJ1-5 12
CASSLAQVAVTQYF TGCGCCAGCAGCTTGGCACAGGTAGCTGTCACCCAGTACTTC TRBV5-1 - - TRBJ2-5 14
CASSLARTYEQYF TGTGCCAGCAGCTTAGCCAGGACCTACGAGCAGTACTTC TRBV7-8 - - TRBJ2-7 13
CASSLSSGSYEQYF TGTGCCAGCAGCTTGTCTAGCGGGTCCTACGAGCAGTACTTC TRBV5-6 - TRBD2 TRBJ2-7 14
CSVVKGALNTGELFF TGCAGCGTTGTAAAGGGGGCTTTGAACACCGGGGAGCTGTTTTTT TRBV29-1 - TRBD1 TRBJ2-2 15
CASSPLQGGLNYGYTF TGTGCCAGCTCACCGCTACAAGGGGGTCTTAACTATGGCTACACCTTC TRBV18 - - TRBJ1-2 16
CASSEGSALLAKNIQYF TGTGCCAGCAGTGAAGGCAGTGCCTTACTAGCCAAAAACATTCAGTACTTC TRBV2 - - TRBJ2-4 17